The clone carrying this TCR beta chain was seen many times. Its antigen is not known. Trimming shortened V by 4 bases and J by 1 base, and 14 bases separated the two germline ends. Germline V gene data show CDR1 as DFQATT and CDR2 as SNEGSKA (reference sequence). CDR3 length: 14 amino acids. The data derive from a study of T cells after yellow fever vaccination. Overall study: Preparing low-cell-number fractions relied on SMART-Seq v4 Ultra Low Input. Regarding the study as a whole: A large majority of primary-vaccination clones showed up again after the booster (96% CD4, roughly 91% CD8). Few clonotypes appeared in both CD4 and CD8 compartments.

By 5'RACE template switching, TCR cDNA was produced, with a universal primer site and UMIs added in the process. Via MiXCR, TCRdb re-called the 5' RACE reads, giving one row per CDR3 protein. Of hundreds of thousands of distinct CDR3 sequences detected, roughly 6.2% appear once; the ten largest clones hold 15%. The sequence was collected from a young man who received the YFV17D yellow fever vaccine. The specimen comprised PBMCs, sampled 5 days after the yellow fever booster vaccination. V usage is TRBV20-1 and J usage is TRBJ2-7; no definite D call. CDR3 sequence: CSATRFGRSYEQYF. For the CDR3, the DNA is TGCAGTGCTACGAGGTTCGGCCGATCCTACGAGCAGTACTTC.